The clone carrying this T cell receptor beta chain was seen many times. This specimen comes from a study of PD-L1 blockade in urothelial cancer. Profiled with immunoSEQ multiplex PCR; TCRdb holds only in-frame clones, not every one. Among roughly 40,000 clones listed, around 83% were seen once. CDR3 length: 16 amino acids. V shed 5 bases and J 1 base; nucleotides not matched to a gene: 8. Germline V lookup: CDR1 SGHAT, CDR2 FQNNGV. The J gene is TRBJ2-5, the V gene TRBV11-2, with 9 bases fitting TRBD1. Here the sequenced sample was PBMCs, taken around atezolizumab (anti-PD-L1) treatment. This clonotype was obtained from a man aged 55 to 70 with urothelial cancer. The CDR3 region has the DNA TGTGCCAGCAGCGGCAGGGACAGGGAGGTCCAAGAGACCCAGTACTTC. Translation: CASSGRDREVQETQYF.